What follows are 4 T cell receptor beta chains derived from one specimen sequenced in a study of PD-L1 blockade in urothelial cancer. Time point: peripheral blood 6 weeks after treatment start. This table comes from immunoSEQ multiplex PCR, and its TCRdb copy is limited to in-frame clones, with some not included. The table records more than 60,000 clones, about nine tenths of them present only once. The specimen was PBMCs, collected around atezolizumab (anti-PD-L1) treatment. Receptor source: a man aged 60 to 75 with urothelial cancer.

V gene TRBV13 combines with J gene TRBJ2-7; the match to TRBD1 covers 9 bases. Germline-derived CDR1 and CDR2 are PRHDT and FYEKMQ (reference sequence). This CDR3 has 12 residues. J gave up 6 bases and V 7 bases, and 4 bases lay outside the gene matches. This chain's CDR3 is CASNQDRGEQYF. In DNA, the CDR3 is TGTGCCAGCAATCAGGACAGGGGCGAGCAGTACTTC.

The J gene is TRBJ2-4, the V gene TRBV19, with TRBD1 matching over 8 bases. Germline CDR1 LNHDA, CDR2 SQIVND (reference sequence). This CDR3 is 20 amino acids long. V lost 3 bases and J lost 1; bases outside the gene matches: 17. The CDR3 DNA is TGTGCCAGTAGTATGGCAGGGGGCGTTTCCACGGATGCGGCCAAAAACATTCAGTACTTC. Encoded protein: CASSMAGGVSTDAAKNIQYF.

The CDR3 here is CASRTWQDSYEQYF. The CDR3 DNA reads as TGTGCCAGCCGCACGTGGCAGGATTCCTACGAGCAGTACTTC. The V call is TRBV27, the J call TRBJ2-7, with D unclear. The length of the CDR3 is 14 residues. CDR1 MNHEY and CDR2 SMNVEV come from the germline V gene (reference sequence). V lost 8 bases, J lost 1 base, and 15 bases lay in between.

The chain employs TRBV27 and TRBJ2-2, with 9 nucleotides matching TRBD1. Germline assignment: CDR1 MNHEY and CDR2 SMNVEV (reference sequence). The J segment lost 4 bases and the V segment lost 0 bases, leaving 3 bases of the junction unmatched. This CDR3 is 16 amino acids long. The CDR3 nucleotides are TGTGCCAGCAGTTTATCGGGACAGGGCGGCACCGGGGAGCTGTTTTTT. Translated, it gives CASSLSGQGGTGELFF.